These 32 T cell receptor beta chains were all obtained from the same sample, sequenced in a study of breast tumors, draining lymph nodes, adjacent tissues. Breast cancer patients provided tissue from their axillary draining lymph nodes. In TCRdb, the multiplex PCR reads were re-called with MiXCR into one record per CDR3 protein. The sample lists more than 200,000 distinct CDR3 sequences, roughly 32% occurring once. The sequenced material came from axillary lymph node tissue. These receptors were obtained from a female donor with breast cancer. Some clones in this sample may be carry-over from other donors' samples.

This clonotype showed up many times. For the CDR3, the DNA is TGTGCCAGCAAACAAACACGGGGCGGGGGAAACACCATATATTTT. Protein sequence: CASKQTRGGGNTIYF. The rearrangement links TRBV6-5 to TRBJ1-3; maybe TRBD1 (5 bases). The V gene lost 7 bases and the J gene lost 4 bases, with 17 bases spanning the gap. From germline, CDR1 is MNHEY and CDR2 SVGAGI. CDR3 length: 15 amino acids.

V and J are TRBV20-1 and TRBJ2-5; 14 bases are shared with TRBD2. Unmatched junction bases numbered 2, after V lost 4 bases and J lost 4 bases. The CDR3 length is 14 residues. The germline V gene has CDR1 DFQATT and CDR2 SNEGSKA (reference sequence). CDR3 DNA: TGCAGTGCTAAGACTAGCGGGAGGGGAGAGACCCAGTACTTC. Protein product: CSAKTSGRGETQYF.

The table lists this clonotype with many counts. The rearrangement uses TRBV5-5 and TRBJ1-2; D is possibly TRBD1 (6 bases). V lost 3 bases and J lost 4, with 10 bases in between. The CDR3 length is 13 residues. Germline lookup yields CDR1 SGHKS and CDR2 YYEKEE (reference sequence). The CDR3 is CASSYVRGYGYTF. CDR3 in DNA: TGTGCCAGCAGCTACGTCAGGGGCTATGGCTACACCTTC.

This clonotype was found many times. The chain has TRBV6-5 and TRBJ2-7; D is unresolved. Germline V gene sequence: CDR1 MNHEY, CDR2 SVGAGI. This CDR3 is built from 14 residues. Trimming took 5 bases from V and 4 from J, leaving 15 bases between them. CDR3 DNA: TGTGCCAGCAGTACAGCCAGGCCTCGGTACGAGCAGTACTTC. Its translation is CASSTARPRYEQYF.

This clonotype showed up many times. The genes are TRBV4-2 and TRBJ2-2; D may correspond to TRBD1 or TRBD2 (10 bases each). This CDR3 region has 19 residues. The germline CDR1 and CDR2 sequences are LGHNA and YNFKEQ. Trimming took off 2 bases at V and 4 bases at J, with 23 bases between the two ends. The CDR3 DNA reads TGTGCCAGCAGCCAACGGGGACAGGGGACTAGCGAGGGCACCGGGGAGCTGTTTTTT. As protein: CASSQRGQGTSEGTGELFF.

This clonotype was observed a handful of times. This may arise from a read error, as a much more abundant clone is one base away. The chain combines TRBV5-5 with TRBJ2-5; 7 bases map to TRBD1. Trimming at V came to 2 bases and at J to 4 bases, leaving 8 bases not matched to a gene. CDR3 length: 15 amino acids. Germline-derived CDR1 and CDR2 are SGHKS and YYEKEE (reference sequence). Written as DNA, the CDR3 is TGTGCCAGCAGCTTAGGGGCGGCAGGGGGAGAGACCCAGTACTTC. This encodes CASSLGAAGGETQYF.

This clonotype was found many times. The chain links TRBV3-1 to TRBJ2-7; 12 nucleotides agree with TRBD2. Germline CDR1 LGHDT, CDR2 YNNKEL (reference sequence). The CDR3 contains 14 residues. V gave up 4 bases and J gave up 7 bases; unmatched junction bases: 5. For the CDR3, the DNA is TGTGCCAGCAGCCGACTAGCGGGAGTTGGGGAGCAGTACTTC. Amino acids: CASSRLAGVGEQYF.

The sample holds many counts of this clonotype. The CDR3 region has the DNA TGTGCCAGCAGCTTAGATGTGACAGGGACCACAGATACGCAGTATTTT. Translated, it gives CASSLDVTGTTDTQYF. The rearrangement joins TRBV11-2 to TRBJ2-3; 7 nucleotides agree with TRBD1. V gave up 0 bases and J gave up 2 bases; unmatched junction bases: 5. Germline V gene data show CDR1 as SGHAT and CDR2 as FQNNGV. There are 16 residues in the CDR3.

This clonotype was counted only a few times. The chain couples TRBV29-1 to TRBJ2-2, with D tentatively TRBD1 (6 bases). The CDR3 contains 13 residues. With 8 bases removed from V and 1 base from J, the gap between germline ends came to 11 bases. Germline CDR1 reads SQVTM; CDR2 reads ANQGSEA. CDR3 DNA: TGCAGCACCCCAGGGGTGAACACCGGGGAGCTGTTTTTT. Its translation is CSTPGVNTGELFF.

The chain joins TRBV5-1 to TRBJ2-1; the match to TRBD2 covers 15 bases. After removal of 4 bases from V and 8 bases from J, the junction contained 10 bases not matched to a gene. This CDR3 spans 17 amino acids. CDR1 and CDR2 (germline): SGHRS, YFSETQ. This CDR3 reads CASSPWTSGRAVDEQFF. DNA of the CDR3: TGCGCCAGCAGCCCCTGGACTAGCGGGAGGGCCGTCGATGAGCAGTTCTTC.

This clonotype was seen only a few times. A much larger clone is a single base away; this may be a read error. The chain couples TRBV7-2 to TRBJ2-5; 10 nucleotides align to TRBD2. The CDR3 loop spans 15 amino acids. From germline, CDR1 is SGHTA and CDR2 FQGNSA. Here the CDR3 reads CASKLAGVWKETQHF. CDR3 coding DNA: TGTGCCAGCAAGCTAGCGGGAGTTTGGAAAGAGACCCAGCACTTC.

This clonotype was counted many times. The chain recombines TRBV5-1 with TRBJ2-7; possibly TRBD1 for D (6 bases). The CDR3 contains 15 residues. V dropped 4 bases and J dropped 2 bases, with 16 bases sitting between them. Germline CDR1 reads SGHRS; CDR2 reads YFSETQ. This CDR3 reads CASSMAGAPTYEQYF. As DNA, the CDR3 is TGCGCCAGCAGCATGGCAGGGGCTCCGACCTACGAGCAGTACTTC. Drawing the rest from reference TRBV5-1 and TRBJ2-7, the complete variable domain is KAGVTQTPRYLIKTRGQQVTLSCSPISGHRSVSWYQQTPGQGLQFLFEYFSETQRNKGNFPGRFSGRQFSNSRSEMNVSTLELGDSALYLCASSMAGAPTYEQYFGPGTRLTVT.

This clonotype was picked up many times. V is TRBV2 and J is TRBJ2-3; 9 bases fit TRBD2. The CDR3 covers 16 residues. With V trimmed by 6 bases and J by 5 bases, 12 bases remained unmatched. The V gene's germline CDR1 is SNHLY and CDR2 FYNNEI. The CDR3 DNA reads as TGTGCCAGCAGGAAACTAGCGGGTTTGGGGGAAGATACGCAGTATTTT. This gives the protein CASRKLAGLGEDTQYF.

There are many counts of this clonotype. This chain links TRBV30 with TRBJ2-7, with 12 bases that match TRBD1. Per germline, CDR1 GTSNPN and CDR2 SVGIG (reference sequence). J gave up 6 bases and V 2 bases, and 5 bases lay outside the gene matches. The CDR3 has 14 residues. The CDR3, as DNA: TGTGCCTGGAGTAGAGGGACAGGGGGCGTCGAGCAGTACTTC. Its protein product is CAWSRGTGGVEQYF.

This clonotype was seen repeatedly, ten times or more. The chain has TRBV19 and TRBJ2-5; 12 positions agree with TRBD2. The length of the CDR3 is 17 residues. The germline V gene has CDR1 LNHDA and CDR2 SQIVND (reference sequence). The J segment lost 3 bases and the V segment lost 3 bases, leaving 8 bases of the junction unmatched. This CDR3 is CASSMRRASGREETQYF. The CDR3 DNA sequence: TGTGCCAGTAGTATGAGGAGGGCTAGCGGGAGGGAAGAGACCCAGTACTTC.

Many counts were recorded for this clonotype. Given a much more abundant clone one base away, this may be a read error. The chain combines TRBV20-1 with TRBJ2-7; TRBD1 matches at 12 bases. Per the germline V gene, CDR1 is DFQATT and CDR2 is SNEGSKA (reference sequence). The J segment lost 4 bases and the V segment lost 0 bases, leaving 4 bases of the junction unmatched. The CDR3 spans 15 residues. The DNA of the CDR3 is TGCAGTGCTAGAGACCGGGACAGGGGGCCATACGAGCAGTACTTC. It yields the protein CSARDRDRGPYEQYF.

In this sample, this clonotype turned up a few times. The chain uses TRBV27 and TRBJ2-5; D gene uncertain. V was shortened by 8 bases and J by 5 bases, with 9 bases between the two germline ends. This CDR3 region has 11 residues. The germline V gene has CDR1 MNHEY and CDR2 SMNVEV (reference sequence). This CDR3 is CASGWTETQYF. CDR3 nucleotide sequence: TGTGCCAGCGGATGGACCGAGACCCAGTACTTC.

V gene TRBV6-1 combines with J gene TRBJ2-4; D call uncertain. Germline V lookup: CDR1 MNHNS, CDR2 SASEGT. V was clipped by 2 bases and J by 3 bases, with 20 bases between them. The CDR3 extends over 18 amino acids. The CDR3 DNA sequence: TGTGCCAGCAGTGAATGGGCAGGTAACAGTGGTGGCAAAAACATTCAGTACTTC. Protein sequence: CASSEWAGNSGGKNIQYF.

This clonotype was picked up many times. The chain is built from TRBV6-5 and TRBJ2-3; D might be TRBD1 (5 bases). The CDR3 extends over 13 amino acids. V was cut by 1 base and J by 4 bases, with 6 bases left in between. Germline V gene data show CDR1 as MNHEY and CDR2 as SVGAGI. The CDR3 region has the DNA TGTGCCAGCAGTTACTGGGGCTCAGATACGCAGTATTTT. It codes for CASSYWGSDTQYF.

Ten or more counts support this clonotype. This sequence joins TRBV4-2 and TRBJ1-6; D remains ambiguous. This CDR3 spans 15 amino acids. The germline gives CDR1 LGHNA, CDR2 YNFKEQ. V was shortened by 0 bases and J by 0 bases, with 3 bases between the two germline ends. This chain's CDR3 is CASSQDNSYNSPLHF. The CDR3 coding sequence is TGTGCCAGCAGCCAAGATAACTCCTATAATTCACCCCTCCACTTT.

A note on this clonotype: A much larger clone differs by one base, so this may be a read error. This sequence joins TRBV7-3 and TRBJ1-3; no firm D call. With 6 bases removed from V and 4 bases from J, the gap between germline ends came to 10 bases. CDR1 and CDR2 (germline): SGHTA, FQGTGA. CDR3 length equals 13 residues. DNA for the CDR3: TGTGCCAGCAGGGAAGGTGACGGAAACACCATATATTTT. This gives the protein CASREGDGNTIYF.

This clonotype was recorded only once. A much larger clone is a single base away; this may be a read error. The chain links TRBV12-3 or TRBV12-4 to TRBJ2-1, with D perhaps matching TRBD1 (5 bases). The CDR3 extends over 15 amino acids. Trimming removed 3 bases at V and 2 bases at J, with 11 bases between. The CDR3 sequence: CASSLGLSAYNEQFF. The CDR3 nucleotides read TGTGCCAGCAGTTTGGGGCTTTCGGCCTACAATGAGCAGTTCTTC.

Note on this clonotype: A much larger clone lies a single base off, so this may be a read error. The CDR3 end shows no conserved phenylalanine or tryptophan, and so a read error is likely. V gene TRBV18 combines with J gene TRBJ2-7; D might be TRBD1 (6 bases). This CDR3 is built from 14 residues. Between the trimmed V and J ends, which lost 3 bases and 2 bases, there was a span of 11 bases. Germline CDR1 and CDR2: KGHSH and LQKENI. The CDR3 protein is CASSPGTPPYEQYL. The CDR3 bases are TGTGCCAGCTCACCGGGGACACCGCCCTACGAGCAGTACCTC.

The CDR3 DNA sequence: TGTGTTACCAGTCGGACAGATACGCAGTATTTT. Residues: CVTSRTDTQYF. The chain links TRBV24-1 to TRBJ2-3; D gene ambiguous. The CDR3 spans 11 residues. In germline, CDR1 is KGHDR, CDR2 SFDVKD.

This clonotype was counted at least ten times. The chain uses TRBV28 and TRBJ2-3; 8 bases fit TRBD2. V lost 5 bases to trimming and J lost 7 bases; unmatched junction nucleotides: 17. The germline V gene encodes CDR1 MDHEN and CDR2 SYDVKM. The CDR3 runs 17 residues. The CDR3 DNA sequence: TGTGCCAGCAGTCCCCCAGCGACCGGGAGGGCCAGATATACGCAGTATTTT. Translation gives CASSPPATGRARYTQYF.

Comment on this clonotype: The junction shows a germline mismatch at one end, possibly a read error. This rearrangement joins TRBV5-4 to TRBJ2-3; D ambiguous. CDR3 length: 13 amino acids. Germline CDR1 is SGHNT and CDR2 is YYREEE (reference sequence). CDR3 DNA: TGTGCCGGCAGCACCGCACGGACAGATACGCAGTATTTT. Its translation is CAGSTARTDTQYF.

This clonotype was counted ten times or more. CDR3 in DNA: TGTGCCAGCAGTGACCCCCGTGGACCTTCGGGTTCACCCCTCCACTTT. It specifies CASSDPRGPSGSPLHF. The chain joins TRBV28 to TRBJ1-6; D uncertain. V lost 5 bases and J lost 9, with 20 bases in between. Per germline, CDR1 MDHEN and CDR2 SYDVKM. The CDR3 length is 16 residues.

This clonotype was picked up many times. The CDR3 here is CASSLAGAYDQPQHF. Written as DNA, the CDR3 is TGTGCCAGCAGCTTAGCCGGGGCGTACGATCAGCCCCAGCATTTT. The V and J genes are TRBV7-9 and TRBJ1-5; D is possibly TRBD1 (5 bases). Trimming stripped 0 bases from V and 5 bases from J, with 11 bases between. In germline, CDR1 is SEHNR, CDR2 FQNEAQ (reference sequence). The CDR3 is 15 residues long.

The chain carries TRBV20-1 and TRBJ1-6, with D unresolved. Per the germline V gene, CDR1 is DFQATT and CDR2 is SNEGSKA (reference sequence). With 3 bases removed from V and 2 bases from J, the gap between germline ends came to 11 bases. The CDR3 loop spans 15 amino acids. The CDR3 region is CSASKGATYNSPLHF. The CDR3 DNA reads TGCAGTGCTAGTAAGGGAGCAACCTATAATTCACCCCTCCACTTT.

The CDR3 DNA sequence: TGTGCCAGTAGTATAAGTGCAACTAATGAAAAACTGTTTTTT. Amino acid sequence: CASSISATNEKLFF. J is TRBJ1-4 and V is TRBV19; D unclear. Germline CDR1 and CDR2: LNHDA and SQIVND (reference sequence). This CDR3 spans 14 amino acids. V shed 2 bases and J shed 0 bases, with 4 bases lying between them.

This clonotype was seen repeatedly, ten times or more. This rearrangement joins TRBV19 to TRBJ1-5; D is ambiguous. The germline CDR1 and CDR2 sequences are LNHDA and SQIVND (reference sequence). This CDR3 has 14 residues. V was clipped by 4 bases and J by 0 bases, with 7 bases between them. The CDR3 DNA follows: TGTGCCAGTAGTAAGACATATAGCAATCAGCCCCAGCATTTT. This sequence encodes CASSKTYSNQPQHF.

This clonotype was counted at least ten times. The chain recombines TRBV6-5 with TRBJ2-7, with D maybe TRBD1 (6 bases). This CDR3 is built from 14 residues. Germline values: CDR1 MNHEY, CDR2 SVGAGI. With 2 bases removed from V and 6 bases from J, the gap between germline ends came to 14 bases. The CDR3 region is CASSYGAGVGEQYF. DNA for the CDR3: TGTGCCAGCAGTTACGGAGCAGGGGTTGGCGAGCAGTACTTC.